What follows are 6 T cell receptor beta chains derived from one specimen sequenced in a study of cytomegalovirus exposure and HLA in healthy donors. The PCR was carried out with 60 Vbeta primers and 13 Jbeta primers. Profiling relied on immunoSEQ multiplex PCR, and the TCRdb table lists in-frame clones only, not all of them. The sample consists of about 130,000 clones, around 74% of them appearing once. The sample taken for sequencing was PBMCs. The receptors derive from a man between 18 and 35 years old in good health and CMV-seropositive.

In this sample, this clone turned up once. V is TRBV15 and J is TRBJ2-5; 11 nucleotides line up with TRBD1. The end of the DNA aligns better with TRBJ2-7, so the J call may be wrong. Germline V lookup: CDR1 LNHNV, CDR2 YYDKDF (reference sequence). CDR3 length: 15 residues. CDR3 residues: CATSKVGQGEDEQYF. Here the CDR3 DNA reads TGTGCCACCAGCAAGGTGGGACAGGGGGAGGACGAGCAGTACTTC.

Points on this clone: At one of its ends the junction is not consistent with the germline gene, which may arise from a read error. The chain has TRBV5-1 and TRBJ1-1; TRBD1 is a possible D gene (5 bases). From germline, CDR1 is SGHRS and CDR2 YFSETQ. This CDR3 is 14 amino acids long. The CDR3 DNA is TGTGCCAGCATGCGGGACTTTGGGAACACTGAAGCTTTCTTT. Translation gives CASMRDFGNTEAFF.

This clone was detected only a few times. V gene TRBV7-2 combines with J gene TRBJ1-5, with 9 bases matching TRBD1. The germline V gene has CDR1 SGHTA and CDR2 FQGNSA. Losses at the gene ends were 5 bases for V and 4 bases for J; bases not matched to a gene: 6. CDR3 size: 15 residues. CDR3 in DNA: TGTGCCAGCAGCGAACAGGGGGCCCTAAATCAGCCCCAGCATTTT. As protein: CASSEQGALNQPQHF.

The chain links TRBV9 to TRBJ2-5, with TRBD2 matching over 11 bases. This CDR3 is 15 amino acids long. Trimming took 0 bases from V and 7 from J; bases not matched to a gene: 5. Germline-derived CDR1 and CDR2 are SGDLS and YYNGEE. The CDR3 spells CASSVGLAGPPTQYF. The CDR3 nucleotides are TGTGCCAGCAGCGTAGGACTAGCGGGGCCCCCGACCCAGTACTTC.

The V and J genes are TRBV5-1 and TRBJ2-7, with 7 bases identical to TRBD1. Looked up from germline, CDR1 is SGHRS and CDR2 is YFSETQ. V shed 0 bases and J 5 bases; nucleotides not matched to a gene: 11. The CDR3 has 16 amino acids. CDR3 in amino acids: CASSLAGAGGRNEQYF. The CDR3 region has the DNA TGCGCCAGCAGCTTGGCCGGGGCAGGGGGTAGGAACGAGCAGTACTTC.

CDR3 protein: CASSLRQGSYEQYF. The DNA for the CDR3 is TGCGCCAGCAGTCTGAGACAGGGCTCCTACGAGCAGTACTTC. The chain carries TRBV10-2 and TRBJ2-7; TRBD1 agrees at 7 bases. The CDR3 loop spans 14 amino acids. V trimming: 5 bases; J trimming: 0 bases; junction bases outside the gene matches: 4. CDR1 and CDR2 (germline): WSHSY, SAAADI.